This T cell receptor beta chain emerged from a study of identical twins. Findings and caveats of the study: Sequences that were out-of-frame, alpha and twin-shared displayed an excess of low generation probability.

The CDR3 length is 17 residues. With 6 bases clipped from V and 6 bases from J, the junction kept 17 bases outside the gene matches. The germline V gene encodes CDR1 SGHKS and CDR2 YYEKEE (reference sequence). Template switching, a step in the protocol, added a universal primer site, and cDNA carried unique molecular identifiers. MiXCR was run by TCRdb on the 5' RACE reads, yielding one entry per CDR3 protein. The sample lists fewer than 250,000 distinct CDR3 sequences, around 10% occurring once. Regarding this clonotype: Its antigen is unidentified.

The chain carries TRBV5-5 and TRBJ2-2; 7 bases align to TRBD1. The sample consisted of memory (CD45RO+) T cells sorted from blood. The sequence was obtained from a young woman in good health. The CDR3 spells CASTILRAGGRSGELFF. The CDR3 DNA reads as TGTGCCAGCACCATCTTGCGGGCAGGGGGAAGATCCGGGGAGCTGTTTTTT.